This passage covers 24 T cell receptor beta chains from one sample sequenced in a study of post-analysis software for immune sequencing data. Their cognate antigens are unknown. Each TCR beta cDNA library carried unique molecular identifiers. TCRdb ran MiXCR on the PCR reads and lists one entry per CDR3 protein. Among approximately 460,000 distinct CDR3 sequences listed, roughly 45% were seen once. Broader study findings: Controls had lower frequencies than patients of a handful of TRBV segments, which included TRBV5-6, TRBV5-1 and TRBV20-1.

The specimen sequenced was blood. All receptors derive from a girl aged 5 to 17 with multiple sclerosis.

The CDR3 is CASSSNRDRASGNTIYF. CDR3 nucleotide sequence: TGTGCCAGCAGTTCGAATCGAGACAGGGCCTCTGGAAACACCATATATTTT. The V call is TRBV12-3 or TRBV12-4, the J call TRBJ1-3, with 7 bases that match TRBD1. This CDR3 region has 17 residues. J gave up 0 bases and V 4 bases, and 9 bases lay outside the gene matches.

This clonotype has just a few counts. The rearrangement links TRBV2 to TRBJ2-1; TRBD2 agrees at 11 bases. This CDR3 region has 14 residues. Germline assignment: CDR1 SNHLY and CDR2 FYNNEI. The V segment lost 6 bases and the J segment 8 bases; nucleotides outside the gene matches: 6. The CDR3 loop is CASSLAGGLDEQFF. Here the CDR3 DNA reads TGTGCCAGCAGCCTAGCGGGAGGCTTGGATGAGCAGTTCTTC. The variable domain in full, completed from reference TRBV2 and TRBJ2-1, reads EPEVTQTPSHQVTQMGQEVILRCVPISNHLYFYWYRQILGQKVEFLVSFYNNEISEKSEIFDDQFSVERPDGSNFTLKIRSTKLEDSAMYFCASSLAGGLDEQFFGPGTRLTVL.

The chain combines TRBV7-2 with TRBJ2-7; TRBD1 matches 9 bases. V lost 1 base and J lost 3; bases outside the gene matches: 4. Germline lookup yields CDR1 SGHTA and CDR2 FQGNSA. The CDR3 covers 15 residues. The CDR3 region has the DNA TGTGCCAGCAGCTTAGGGAGGACAGGGGTCTACGAGCAGTACTTC. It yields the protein CASSLGRTGVYEQYF.

The CDR3 is CSVSLLAGGNEQYF. For the CDR3, the DNA is TGCAGCGTTTCCCTACTAGCGGGAGGGAACGAGCAGTACTTC. This chain uses TRBV29-1 with TRBJ2-7, with TRBD2 matching 13 bases. Germline V CDR1 and CDR2: SQVTM, ANQGSEA. Trimming at V came to 5 bases and at J to 5 bases, leaving 6 bases not matched to a gene. The CDR3 is made up of 14 amino acids.

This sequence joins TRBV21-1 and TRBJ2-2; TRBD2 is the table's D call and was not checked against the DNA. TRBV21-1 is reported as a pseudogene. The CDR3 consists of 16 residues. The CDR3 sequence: CASSKFPAGGFGELFF. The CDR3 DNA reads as TGTGCCAGCAGCAAATTCCCAGCGGGAGGTTTCGGGGAACTGTTTTTT.

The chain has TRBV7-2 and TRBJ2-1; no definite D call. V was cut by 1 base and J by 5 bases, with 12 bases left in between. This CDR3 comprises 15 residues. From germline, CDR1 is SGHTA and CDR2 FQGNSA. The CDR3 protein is CASSLELLLNNEQFF. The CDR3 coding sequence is TGTGCCAGCAGCTTAGAGTTACTTCTCAACAATGAGCAGTTCTTC.

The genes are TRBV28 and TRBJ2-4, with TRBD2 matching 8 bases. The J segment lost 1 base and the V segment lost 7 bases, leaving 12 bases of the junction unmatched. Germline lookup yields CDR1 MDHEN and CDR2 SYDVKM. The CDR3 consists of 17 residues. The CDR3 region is CASTRPIGRGAKNIQYF. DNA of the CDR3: TGTGCCAGCACCCGACCTATCGGGAGGGGTGCCAAAAACATTCAGTACTTC. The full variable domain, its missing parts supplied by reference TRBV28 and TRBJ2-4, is DVKVTQSSRYLVKRTGEKVFLECVQDMDHENMFWYRQDPGLGLRLIYFSYDVKMKEKGDIPEGYSVSREKKERFSLILESASTNQTSMYLCASTRPIGRGAKNIQYFGAGTRLSVL.

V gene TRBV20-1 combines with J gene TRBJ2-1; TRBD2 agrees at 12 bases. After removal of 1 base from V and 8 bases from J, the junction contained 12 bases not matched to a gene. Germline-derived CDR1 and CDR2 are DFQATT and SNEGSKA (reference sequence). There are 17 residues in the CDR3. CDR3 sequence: CSARAPTSGRFWHEQFF. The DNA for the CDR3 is TGCAGTGCTAGAGCCCCGACTAGCGGGAGATTTTGGCATGAGCAGTTCTTC.

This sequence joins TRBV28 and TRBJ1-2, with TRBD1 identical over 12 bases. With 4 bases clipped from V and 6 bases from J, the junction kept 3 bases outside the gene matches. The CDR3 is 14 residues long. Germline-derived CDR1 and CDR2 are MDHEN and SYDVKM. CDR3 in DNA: TGTGCCAGCAGTTGGGGGACAGGGGGCCATGGCTACACCTTC. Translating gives CASSWGTGGHGYTF.

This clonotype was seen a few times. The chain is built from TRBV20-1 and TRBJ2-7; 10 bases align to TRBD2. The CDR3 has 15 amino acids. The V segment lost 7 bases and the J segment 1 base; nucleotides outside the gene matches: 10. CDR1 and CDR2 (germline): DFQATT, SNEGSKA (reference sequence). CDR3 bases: TGCAGTGTCCAAGGTCCTAGCGGGGGATCCTACGAGCAGTACTTC. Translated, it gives CSVQGPSGGSYEQYF.

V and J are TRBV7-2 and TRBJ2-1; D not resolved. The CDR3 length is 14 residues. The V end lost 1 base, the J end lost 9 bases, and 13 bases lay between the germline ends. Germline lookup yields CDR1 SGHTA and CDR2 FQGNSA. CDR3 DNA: TGTGCCAGCAGCTTAGATGTGGTTAACCCTGAGCAGTTCTTC. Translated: CASSLDVVNPEQFF.

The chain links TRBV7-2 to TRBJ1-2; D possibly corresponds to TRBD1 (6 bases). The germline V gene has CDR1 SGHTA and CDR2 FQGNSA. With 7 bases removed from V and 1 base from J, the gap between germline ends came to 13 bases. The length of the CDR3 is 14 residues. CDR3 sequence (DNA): TGTGCCAGCACCCAGACAGGACTTAACTATGGCTACACCTTC. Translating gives CASTQTGLNYGYTF.

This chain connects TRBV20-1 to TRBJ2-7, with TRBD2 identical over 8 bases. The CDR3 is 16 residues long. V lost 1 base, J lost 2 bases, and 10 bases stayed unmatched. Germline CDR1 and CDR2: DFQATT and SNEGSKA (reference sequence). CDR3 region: CSARARLAGLTYEQYF. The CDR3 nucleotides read TGCAGTGCTAGAGCACGTCTAGCGGGCCTAACCTACGAGCAGTACTTC.

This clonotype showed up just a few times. The CDR3 reads CASSLSGRGMVSYEQYF. CDR3 DNA sequence: TGTGCCAGCAGTTTAAGCGGACGGGGGATGGTCTCCTACGAGCAGTACTTC. The V and J genes are TRBV28 and TRBJ2-7; D might be TRBD2 (6 bases). The CDR3 runs 17 residues. Trimming stripped 2 bases from V and 0 bases from J, with 17 bases between. Germline CDR1 reads MDHEN; CDR2 reads SYDVKM.

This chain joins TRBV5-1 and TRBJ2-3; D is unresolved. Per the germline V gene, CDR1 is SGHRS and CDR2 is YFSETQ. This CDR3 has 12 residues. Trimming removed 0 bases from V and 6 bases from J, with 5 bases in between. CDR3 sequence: CASSLDLDTQYF. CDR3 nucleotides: TGCGCCAGCAGCTTGGACCTGGATACGCAGTATTTT.

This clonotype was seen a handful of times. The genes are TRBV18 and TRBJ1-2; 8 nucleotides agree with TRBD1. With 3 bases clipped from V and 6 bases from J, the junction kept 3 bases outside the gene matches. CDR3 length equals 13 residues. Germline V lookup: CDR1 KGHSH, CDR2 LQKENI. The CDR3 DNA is TGTGCCAGCTCACCCCAGACAGGGGATGGCTACACCTTC. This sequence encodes CASSPQTGDGYTF.

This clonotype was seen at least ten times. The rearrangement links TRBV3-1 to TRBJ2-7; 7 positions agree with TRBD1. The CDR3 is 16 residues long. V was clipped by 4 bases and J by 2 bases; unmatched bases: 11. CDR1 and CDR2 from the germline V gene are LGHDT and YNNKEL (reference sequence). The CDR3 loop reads CASSPESWTGTYEQYF. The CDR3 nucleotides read TGTGCCAGCAGCCCCGAGTCCTGGACAGGAACCTACGAGCAGTACTTC.

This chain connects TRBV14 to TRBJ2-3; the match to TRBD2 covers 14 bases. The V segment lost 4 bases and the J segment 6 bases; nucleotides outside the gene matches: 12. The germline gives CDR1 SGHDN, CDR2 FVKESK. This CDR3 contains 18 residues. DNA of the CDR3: TGTGCCAGCAGCCCCATGTTTGGACTAGCGGGAGGAGTGGATACGCAGTATTTT. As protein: CASSPMFGLAGGVDTQYF.

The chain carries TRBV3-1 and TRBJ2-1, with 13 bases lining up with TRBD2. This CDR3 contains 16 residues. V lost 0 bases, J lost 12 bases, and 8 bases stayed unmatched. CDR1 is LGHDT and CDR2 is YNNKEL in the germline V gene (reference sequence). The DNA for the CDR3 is TGTGCCAGCAGCCAAGATGGGACTAGCGGGAAACTCGGGCAGTTCTTC. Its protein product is CASSQDGTSGKLGQFF.

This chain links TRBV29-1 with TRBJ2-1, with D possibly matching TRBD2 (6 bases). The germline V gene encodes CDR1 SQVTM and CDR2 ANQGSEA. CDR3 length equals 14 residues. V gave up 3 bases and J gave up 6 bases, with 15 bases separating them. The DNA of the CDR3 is TGCAGCGTTGACCTTAGCGGTGGGGTCAATGAGCAGTTCTTC. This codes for CSVDLSGGVNEQFF.

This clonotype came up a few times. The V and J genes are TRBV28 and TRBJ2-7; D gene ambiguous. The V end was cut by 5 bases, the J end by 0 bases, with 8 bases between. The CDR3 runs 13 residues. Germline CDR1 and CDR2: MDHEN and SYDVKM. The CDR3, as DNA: TGTGCCAGCAGTCCTACAGTCTCCTACGAGCAGTACTTC. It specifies CASSPTVSYEQYF.

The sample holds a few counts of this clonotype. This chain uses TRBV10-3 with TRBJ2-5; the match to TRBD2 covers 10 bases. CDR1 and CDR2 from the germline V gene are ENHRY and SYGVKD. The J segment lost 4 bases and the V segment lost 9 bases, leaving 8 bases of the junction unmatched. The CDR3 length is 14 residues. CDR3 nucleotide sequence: TGTGCCATTGCTCCAGCGGGAGGGATAGAGACCCAGTACTTC. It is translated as CAIAPAGGIETQYF.

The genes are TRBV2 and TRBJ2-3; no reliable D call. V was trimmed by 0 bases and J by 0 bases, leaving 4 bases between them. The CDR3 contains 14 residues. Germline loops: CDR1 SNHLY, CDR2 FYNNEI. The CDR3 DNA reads TGTGCCAGCAGTGAAGCGGCTAGCACAGATACGCAGTATTTT. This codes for CASSEAASTDTQYF.

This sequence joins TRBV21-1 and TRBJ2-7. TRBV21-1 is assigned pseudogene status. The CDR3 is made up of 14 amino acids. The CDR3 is CASSKVQFADEQYF. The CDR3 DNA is TGTGCCAGCAGCAAAGTTCAGTTTGCCGACGAGCAGTACTTC.